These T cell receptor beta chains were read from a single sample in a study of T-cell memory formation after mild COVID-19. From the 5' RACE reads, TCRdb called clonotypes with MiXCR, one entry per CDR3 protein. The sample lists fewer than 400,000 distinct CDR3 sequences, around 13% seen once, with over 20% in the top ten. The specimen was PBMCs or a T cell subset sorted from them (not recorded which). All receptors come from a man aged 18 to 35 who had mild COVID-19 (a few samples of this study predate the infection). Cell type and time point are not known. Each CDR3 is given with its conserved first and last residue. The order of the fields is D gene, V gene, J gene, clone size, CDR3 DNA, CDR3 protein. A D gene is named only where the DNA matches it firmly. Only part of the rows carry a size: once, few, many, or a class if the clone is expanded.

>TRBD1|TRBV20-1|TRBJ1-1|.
TGCAGTGCTAGAGATCCCCGGACAGGGGGTAATGAAGCTTTCTTT
CSARDPRTGGNEAFF
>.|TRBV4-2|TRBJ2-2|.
TGTGCCAGCAGCCTAGACCCCCGGGACACCCTACTCGGGGAGCTGTTTTTT
CASSLDPRDTLLGELFF
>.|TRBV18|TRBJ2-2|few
TGTGCCAGCTCACCTATCGCGGCCGGGGAGCTGTTTTTT
CASSPIAAGELFF
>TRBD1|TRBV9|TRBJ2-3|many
TGTGCCAGCAGCGCCTCCGGGACAGGCCTCACAGATACGCAGTATTTT
CASSASGTGLTDTQYF
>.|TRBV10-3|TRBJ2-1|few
TGTGCCATCAGCCCTAGTAGCTCCTACAATGAGCAGTTCTTC
CAISPSSSYNEQFF
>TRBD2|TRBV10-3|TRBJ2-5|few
TGTGCCACTCGACTAGCGGGGGCCCTAGGGACCCAGTACTTC
CATRLAGALGTQYF
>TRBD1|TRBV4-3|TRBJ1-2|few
TGCGCCAGCAGCCAAGGGTTGGTTGTACTGAGGACAGGGCTTGGCTACACCTTC
CASSQGLVVLRTGLGYTF
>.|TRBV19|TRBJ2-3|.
TGTGCCAGTAGTATCGGGTTATGGGGAGATACGCAGTATTTT
CASSIGLWGDTQYF
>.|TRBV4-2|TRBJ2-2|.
TGTGCCAGCAGCCAGCTGGGGACGGGCCGATCCGGGGAGCTGTTTTTT
CASSQLGTGRSGELFF
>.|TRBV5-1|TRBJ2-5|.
TGCGCCAGCAGCTTGACAACACAGGGGAGGGCCGGGGAGACCCAGTACTTC
CASSLTTQGRAGETQYF